Sequencing of this T cell receptor beta chain was carried out in a study of spatial heterogeneity in lung cancer. A unique molecular identifier was carried by every single TCR cDNA molecule. TCRdb independently ran MiXCR on the 5' RACE reads; one entry per CDR3 protein. Of about 92,000 distinct CDR3 sequences in the sample, around 12% are singletons; the top ten hold about two fifths. This clonotype has only a few counts. Because it lacks the conserved phenylalanine or tryptophan at the end, this CDR3 is likely a read error. The DNA is omitted, as the CDR3 cannot be located on it reliably, and the CDR3 follows TCRdb's listing. 14 amino acids form the CDR3, both terminal residues included. CDR1 is MNHNY, CDR2 SVGAGI, per germline (reference sequence). As for time point: sample taken at primary tumor resection.

The chain is built from TRBV6-6 and TRBJ1-2; TRBD1, the table's D call, lacks a check against the DNA. This sequence was found in a male donor with early-stage non-small cell lung cancer. The specimen comprised PBMCs, sampled at surgery. The CDR3 sequence is CASSYSPETGGYLS.